A selection of T cell receptor beta chains follows, all from one sample in a study of cytomegalovirus exposure and HLA in healthy donors. Assay: immunoSEQ multiplex PCR; the TCRdb copy retains only in-frame clones and omits some. In total, the table holds about 160,000 clones. The specimen sequenced was PBMCs. The receptors derive from a man younger than 40 in good health and CMV-seronegative. CDR3s include the opening cysteine and the closing phenylalanine or tryptophan. Each record gives: D gene, CDR3 length, V gene, J gene, CDR3 DNA, CDR3 protein. D genes are given only for firm matches.

d_call: .
cdr3_length: 14
v_call: TRBV5-1
j_call: TRBJ2-7
cdr3_nt: TGCGCCAGCAAGCAGGGCACGGAAGGTTACGAGCAGTACTTC
cdr3_aa: CASKQGTEGYEQYF

d_call: .
cdr3_length: 16
v_call: TRBV6-6
j_call: TRBJ1-1
cdr3_nt: TGTGCCAGCAGTTACGAGAGCGGGGGCCAGAACACTGAAGCTTTCTTT
cdr3_aa: CASSYESGGQNTEAFF

d_call: .
cdr3_length: 12
v_call: TRBV2
j_call: TRBJ1-5
cdr3_nt: TGTGCCAGCAGTGGAGGCAATCAGCCCCAGCATTTT
cdr3_aa: CASSGGNQPQHF

d_call: TRBD2
cdr3_length: 15
v_call: TRBV11-3
j_call: TRBJ2-7
cdr3_nt: TGTGCCAGCAGACCCGGGGTAGCGGGAGTGGGCGAGCAGTACTTC
cdr3_aa: CASRPGVAGVGEQYF

d_call: TRBD1
cdr3_length: 14
v_call: TRBV10-3
j_call: TRBJ2-7
cdr3_nt: TGTGCCATCAGTGGAACAGGGGGTTCCTACCAGCAGTACTTC
cdr3_aa: CAISGTGGSYQQYF

d_call: .
cdr3_length: 12
v_call: TRBV29-1
j_call: TRBJ2-5
cdr3_nt: TGCATAGCCGGGAGTTACCAAGAGACCCAGTACTTC
cdr3_aa: CIAGSYQETQYF

d_call: TRBD2
cdr3_length: 16
v_call: TRBV27
j_call: TRBJ2-3
cdr3_nt: TGTGCCAGCAGTCGCCTAGCGGGAGTGGAGACAGATACGCAGTATTTT
cdr3_aa: CASSRLAGVETDTQYF

d_call: .
cdr3_length: 13
v_call: TRBV29-1
j_call: TRBJ2-4
cdr3_nt: TGCAGCGTCAGAAGTGCCACGAAAAACATTCAGTACTTC
cdr3_aa: CSVRSATKNIQYF

d_call: .
cdr3_length: 15
v_call: TRBV11-2
j_call: TRBJ1-4
cdr3_nt: TGTGCCAGCAGCTTAGCGGCAGGAGGTTCTGAAAAACTGTTTTTT
cdr3_aa: CASSLAAGGSEKLFF

d_call: .
cdr3_length: 15
v_call: TRBV6-1
j_call: TRBJ1-2
cdr3_nt: TGTGCCAGCAGTCCTTCGGCGGGGGAGTACTATGGCTACACCTTC
cdr3_aa: CASSPSAGEYYGYTF

d_call: .
cdr3_length: 14
v_call: TRBV6-6
j_call: TRBJ2-7
cdr3_nt: TGTGCCAGCAGTGTAGCGAGAGCTGAGTACGAGCAGTACTTC
cdr3_aa: CASSVARAEYEQYF

d_call: .
cdr3_length: 14
v_call: TRBV18
j_call: TRBJ2-5
cdr3_nt: TGTGCCAGCTCACCACCCTATAGAGGAGAGACCCAGTACTTC
cdr3_aa: CASSPPYRGETQYF

d_call: .
cdr3_length: 15
v_call: TRBV2
j_call: TRBJ2-1
cdr3_nt: TGTGCCAGCAGTGAGGAGGGACTCGGCTACAATGAGCAGTTCTTC
cdr3_aa: CASSEEGLGYNEQFF

d_call: TRBD1
cdr3_length: 13
v_call: TRBV25-1
j_call: TRBJ1-1
cdr3_nt: TGTGCCAGCAGGGACAGGGAGTTCACTGAAGCTTTCTTT
cdr3_aa: CASRDREFTEAFF

d_call: .
cdr3_length: 16
v_call: TRBV15
j_call: TRBJ1-4
cdr3_nt: TGTGCCACCAGCAGAGTAGGGAGGGGAACTAATGAAAAACTGTTTTTT
cdr3_aa: CATSRVGRGTNEKLFF

d_call: .
cdr3_length: 11
v_call: TRBV2
j_call: TRBJ2-1
cdr3_nt: TGTGCCGGATTAATAGACTATGAGCAGTTCTTC
cdr3_aa: CAGLIDYEQFF

d_call: TRBD2
cdr3_length: 19
v_call: TRBV4-1
j_call: TRBJ2-3
cdr3_nt: TGCGCCAGCAGCCAAGATCAAACTATGCGGGAGGAGAGCACAGATACGCAGTATTTT
cdr3_aa: CASSQDQTMREESTDTQYF

d_call: TRBD1
cdr3_length: 13
v_call: TRBV30
j_call: TRBJ2-7
cdr3_nt: TGTGCCTGGAGTCCGGGACAGGACTACGAGCAGTACTTC
cdr3_aa: CAWSPGQDYEQYF

d_call: .
cdr3_length: 18
v_call: TRBV4-1
j_call: TRBJ1-3
cdr3_nt: TGCGCCAGCAGCCAAGATCTCTCTCGGGGGATCTCTGGAAACACCATATATTTT
cdr3_aa: CASSQDLSRGISGNTIYF

d_call: TRBD1
cdr3_length: 14
v_call: TRBV6-6
j_call: TRBJ1-5
cdr3_nt: TGTGCCAGCAGTTTCGACAGGGGCAATCAGCCCCAGCATTTT
cdr3_aa: CASSFDRGNQPQHF

d_call: .
cdr3_length: 15
v_call: TRBV5-4
j_call: TRBJ1-2
cdr3_nt: TGTGCCAGCAGCTTTTACAGGGCCTCTAACTATGGCTACACCTTC
cdr3_aa: CASSFYRASNYGYTF

d_call: .
cdr3_length: 9
v_call: TRBV5-5
j_call: TRBJ2-5
cdr3_nt: TGTGCCAGCAGCTTGGAAGCCTACTTC
cdr3_aa: CASSLEAYF

d_call: .
cdr3_length: 12
v_call: TRBV10-3
j_call: TRBJ1-5
cdr3_nt: TGTGCCATCAGTGATCGGGGTCAGCCCCAGCATTTT
cdr3_aa: CAISDRGQPQHF

d_call: TRBD2
cdr3_length: 13
v_call: TRBV11-2
j_call: TRBJ2-3
cdr3_nt: TGTGCCAGCAGCTACGGGACTAGTCGGTCTCAGTATTTT
cdr3_aa: CASSYGTSRSQYF

d_call: .
cdr3_length: 14
v_call: TRBV5-1
j_call: TRBJ2-2
cdr3_nt: TGCGCCAGCAGCGATGGGGGCGCGGGCGGGGAGCTGTTTTTT
cdr3_aa: CASSDGGAGGELFF

d_call: .
cdr3_length: 13
v_call: TRBV11-2
j_call: TRBJ1-3
cdr3_nt: TGTGCCAGCAGCTGGGGGGGAGGAAACACCATATATTTT
cdr3_aa: CASSWGGGNTIYF

d_call: .
cdr3_length: 12
v_call: TRBV9
j_call: TRBJ2-3
cdr3_nt: TGTGCCAGCAGGGGAGGAGGAGATACGCAGTATTTT
cdr3_aa: CASRGGGDTQYF

d_call: .
cdr3_length: 15
v_call: TRBV9
j_call: TRBJ2-7
cdr3_nt: TGTGCCAGCAGCGTAGCGGACAGATCGGTATACGAGCAGTACTTC
cdr3_aa: CASSVADRSVYEQYF

d_call: TRBD1
cdr3_length: 13
v_call: TRBV5-4
j_call: TRBJ1-2
cdr3_nt: TGTGCCAGCAGTTCCGGGACAGGGTTTGGCTACACCTTC
cdr3_aa: CASSSGTGFGYTF

d_call: .
cdr3_length: 14
v_call: TRBV15
j_call: TRBJ2-7
cdr3_nt: TGTGCCACCAGCAGAGATAGGGGACGGGAGGAGCAGTACTTC
cdr3_aa: CATSRDRGREEQYF

d_call: .
cdr3_length: 14
v_call: TRBV6-4
j_call: TRBJ2-2
cdr3_nt: TGTGCCAGCAGTGACCACCTTCGGACCGGGGAGCTGTTTTTT
cdr3_aa: CASSDHLRTGELFF

d_call: .
cdr3_length: 14
v_call: TRBV27
j_call: TRBJ2-7
cdr3_nt: TGTGCCAGCAGTTCGAGTTGGAGCTCCTACGAGCAGTACTTC
cdr3_aa: CASSSSWSSYEQYF

d_call: .
cdr3_length: 14
v_call: TRBV7-2
j_call: TRBJ2-5
cdr3_nt: TGTGCCAGCAGCTTAGGAGCACACCAAGAGACCCAGTACTTC
cdr3_aa: CASSLGAHQETQYF

d_call: TRBD1
cdr3_length: 17
v_call: TRBV28
j_call: TRBJ1-3
cdr3_nt: TGTGCCAGCAGTTTAAGGGGACAGGGGACTTCTGGAAACACCATATATTTT
cdr3_aa: CASSLRGQGTSGNTIYF

d_call: TRBD2
cdr3_length: 16
v_call: TRBV19
j_call: TRBJ2-5
cdr3_nt: TGTGCCAGTGTTGGGGGCGGGAGGGGAGGCCAGGAGACCCAGTACTTC
cdr3_aa: CASVGGGRGGQETQYF

d_call: .
cdr3_length: 14
v_call: TRBV28
j_call: TRBJ1-2
cdr3_nt: TGTGCCAGCAGTTCCCCTCAGGGATTTTATGGCTACACCTTC
cdr3_aa: CASSSPQGFYGYTF

d_call: TRBD1
cdr3_length: 13
v_call: TRBV27
j_call: TRBJ1-5
cdr3_nt: TGTGCCAGCAGTTTAAACAGGGGACAGCCCCAGCATTTT
cdr3_aa: CASSLNRGQPQHF